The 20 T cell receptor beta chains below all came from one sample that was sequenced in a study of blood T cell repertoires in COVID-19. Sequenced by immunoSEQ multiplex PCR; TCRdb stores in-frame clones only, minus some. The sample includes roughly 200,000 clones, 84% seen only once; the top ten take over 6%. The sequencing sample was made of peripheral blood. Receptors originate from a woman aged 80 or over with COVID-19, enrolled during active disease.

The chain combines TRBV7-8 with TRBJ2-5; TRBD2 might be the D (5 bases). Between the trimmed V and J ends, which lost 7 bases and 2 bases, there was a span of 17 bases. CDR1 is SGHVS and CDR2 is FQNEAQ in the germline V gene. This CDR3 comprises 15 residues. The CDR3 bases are TGTGCCAGCACCTCGAGAGGGTCTAATCAAGAGACCCAGTACTTC. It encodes CASTSRGSNQETQYF.

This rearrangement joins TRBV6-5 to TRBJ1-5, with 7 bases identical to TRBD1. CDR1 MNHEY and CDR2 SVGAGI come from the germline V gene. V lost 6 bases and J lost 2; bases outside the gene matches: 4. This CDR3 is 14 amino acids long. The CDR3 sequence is CASRQGTGNQPQHF. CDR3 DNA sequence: TGTGCCAGCAGACAGGGGACAGGCAATCAGCCCCAGCATTTT.

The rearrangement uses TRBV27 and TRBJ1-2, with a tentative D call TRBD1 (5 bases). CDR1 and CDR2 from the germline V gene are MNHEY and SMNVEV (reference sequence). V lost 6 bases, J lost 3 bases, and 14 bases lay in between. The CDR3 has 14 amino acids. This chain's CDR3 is CASRSGQGYYGYTF. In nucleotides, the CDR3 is TGTGCCAGCAGGTCGGGCCAGGGATACTATGGCTACACCTTC.

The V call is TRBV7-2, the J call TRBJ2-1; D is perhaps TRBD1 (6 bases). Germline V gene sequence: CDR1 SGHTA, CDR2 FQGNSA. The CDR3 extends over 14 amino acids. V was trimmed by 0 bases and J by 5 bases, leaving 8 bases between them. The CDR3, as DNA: TGTGCCAGCAGCTTAGCAGGGACAAACAATGAGCAGTTCTTC. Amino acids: CASSLAGTNNEQFF.

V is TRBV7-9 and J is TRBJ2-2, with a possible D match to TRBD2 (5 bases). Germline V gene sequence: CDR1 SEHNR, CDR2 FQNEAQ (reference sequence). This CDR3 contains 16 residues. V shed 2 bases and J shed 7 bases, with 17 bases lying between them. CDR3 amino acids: CASSLSSGSGGGELFF. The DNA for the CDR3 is TGTGCCAGCAGCTTATCGAGCGGATCGGGCGGCGGGGAGCTGTTTTTT.

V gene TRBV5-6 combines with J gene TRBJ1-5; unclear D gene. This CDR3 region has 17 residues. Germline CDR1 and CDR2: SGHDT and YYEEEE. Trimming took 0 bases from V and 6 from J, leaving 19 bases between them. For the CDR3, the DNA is TGTGCCAGCAGCTTGGCCTTCCGGCTAGTCCAGACTCAGCCCCAGCATTTT. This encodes CASSLAFRLVQTQPQHF.

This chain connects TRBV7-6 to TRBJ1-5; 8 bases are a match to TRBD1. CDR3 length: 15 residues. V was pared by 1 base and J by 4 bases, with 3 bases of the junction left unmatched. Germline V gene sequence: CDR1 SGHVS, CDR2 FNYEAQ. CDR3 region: CASSLGQGANQPQHF. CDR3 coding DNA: TGTGCCAGCAGCTTAGGCCAGGGGGCGAATCAGCCCCAGCATTTT.

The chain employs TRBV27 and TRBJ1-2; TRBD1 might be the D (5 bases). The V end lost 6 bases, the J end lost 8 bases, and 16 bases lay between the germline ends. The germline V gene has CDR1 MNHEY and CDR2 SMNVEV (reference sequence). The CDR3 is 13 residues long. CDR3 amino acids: CASRPGGGGGYTF. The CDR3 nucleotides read TGTGCCAGCAGGCCGGGGGGTGGAGGGGGCTACACCTTC.

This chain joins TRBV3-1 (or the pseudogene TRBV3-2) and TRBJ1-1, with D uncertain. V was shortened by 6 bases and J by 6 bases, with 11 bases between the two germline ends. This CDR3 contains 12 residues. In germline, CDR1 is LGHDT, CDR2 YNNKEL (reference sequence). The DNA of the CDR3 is TGTGCCAGCAGGGGTGGTGGGCCTGAAGCTTTCTTT. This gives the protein CASRGGGPEAFF.

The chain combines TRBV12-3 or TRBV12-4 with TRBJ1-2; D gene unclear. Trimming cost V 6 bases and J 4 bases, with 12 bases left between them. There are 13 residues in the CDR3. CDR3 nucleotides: TGTGCCAGCAGCACCTTGAGCCCCTATGGCTACACCTTC. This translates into CASSTLSPYGYTF.

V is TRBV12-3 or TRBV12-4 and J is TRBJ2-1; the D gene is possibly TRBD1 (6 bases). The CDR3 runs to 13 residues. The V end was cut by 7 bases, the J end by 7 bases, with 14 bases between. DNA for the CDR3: TGTGCCAGCACCCGCGCAAGGGGGAATGAGCAGTTCTTC. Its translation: CASTRARGNEQFF.

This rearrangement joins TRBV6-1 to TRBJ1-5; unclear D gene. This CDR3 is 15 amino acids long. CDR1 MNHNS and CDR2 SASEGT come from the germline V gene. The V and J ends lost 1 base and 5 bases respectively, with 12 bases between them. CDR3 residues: CASSEVAGVYQPQHF. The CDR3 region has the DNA TGTGCCAGCAGTGAAGTGGCGGGAGTCTATCAGCCCCAGCATTTT.

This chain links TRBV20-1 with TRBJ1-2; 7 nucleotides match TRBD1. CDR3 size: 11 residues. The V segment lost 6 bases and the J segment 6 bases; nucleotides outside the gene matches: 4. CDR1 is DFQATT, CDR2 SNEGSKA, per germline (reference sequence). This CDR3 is CSAVGTDGYTF. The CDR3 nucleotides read TGCAGTGCGGTAGGGACAGATGGCTACACCTTC.

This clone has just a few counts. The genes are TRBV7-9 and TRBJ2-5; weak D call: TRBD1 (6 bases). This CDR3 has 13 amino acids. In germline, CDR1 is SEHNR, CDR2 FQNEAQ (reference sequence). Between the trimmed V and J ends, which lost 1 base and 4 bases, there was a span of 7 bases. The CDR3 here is CASSLEGVETQYF. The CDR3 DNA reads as TGTGCCAGCAGCTTAGAGGGGGTAGAGACCCAGTACTTC.

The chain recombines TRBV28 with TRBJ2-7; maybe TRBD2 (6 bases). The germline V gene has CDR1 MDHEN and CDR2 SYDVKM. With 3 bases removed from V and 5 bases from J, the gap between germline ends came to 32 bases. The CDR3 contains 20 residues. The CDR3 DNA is TGTGCCAGCAGTTTCCGTCCAGGTTCGGCGGACGACTTAGGGGAGGACGAGCAGTACTTC. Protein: CASSFRPGSADDLGEDEQYF.

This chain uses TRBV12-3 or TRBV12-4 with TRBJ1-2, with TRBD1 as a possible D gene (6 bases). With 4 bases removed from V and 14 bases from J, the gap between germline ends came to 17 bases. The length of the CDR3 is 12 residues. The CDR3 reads CASSSLDSAATF. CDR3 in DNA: TGTGCCAGCAGTTCTCTGGACAGCGCCGCGACCTTC.

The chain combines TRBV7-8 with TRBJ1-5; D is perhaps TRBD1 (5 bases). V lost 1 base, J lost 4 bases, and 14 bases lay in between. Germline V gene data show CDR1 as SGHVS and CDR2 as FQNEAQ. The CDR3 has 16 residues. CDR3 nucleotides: TGTGCCAGCAGCTTAGAAGGGGTCATAGGAAATCAGCCCCAGCATTTT. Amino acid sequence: CASSLEGVIGNQPQHF.

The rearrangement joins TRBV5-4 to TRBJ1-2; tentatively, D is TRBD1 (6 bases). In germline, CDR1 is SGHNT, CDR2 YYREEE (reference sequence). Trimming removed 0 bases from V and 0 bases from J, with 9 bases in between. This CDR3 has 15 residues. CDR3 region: CASSLDQGTNYGYTF. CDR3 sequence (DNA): TGTGCCAGCAGCTTGGACCAGGGGACTAACTATGGCTACACCTTC.

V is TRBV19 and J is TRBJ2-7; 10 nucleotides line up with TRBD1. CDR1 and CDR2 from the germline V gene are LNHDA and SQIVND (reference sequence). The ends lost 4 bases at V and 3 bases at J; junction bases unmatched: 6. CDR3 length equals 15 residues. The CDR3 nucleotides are TGTGCCAGTAGTAACCCGGGACAGGGGATCTACGAGCAGTACTTC. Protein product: CASSNPGQGIYEQYF.

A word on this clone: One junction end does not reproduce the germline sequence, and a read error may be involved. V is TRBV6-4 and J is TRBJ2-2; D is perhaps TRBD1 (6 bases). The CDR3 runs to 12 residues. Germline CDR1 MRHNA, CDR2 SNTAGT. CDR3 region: CPFRDTTGELFF. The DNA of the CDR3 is TGCCCCTTTCGGGACACAACCGGGGAGCTGTTTTTT.